The TCR beta chain under discussion was sequenced for a study of tumor-infiltrating lymphocytes in oesophageal squamous cell carcinoma. In this sample, this clonotype turned up a few times. The germline V gene encodes CDR1 MGHRA and CDR2 YSYEKL. This CDR3 spans 16 amino acids. TCRdb re-called the PCR reads through MiXCR, storing one row per CDR3 protein. The top ten clones hold less than 45% of a sample with approximately 20,000 distinct CDR3 sequences, more than 35% of them seen once. The chain couples TRBV4-1 to TRBJ2-4, with D maybe TRBD1 (5 bases). The J call could be wrong; TRBJ2-7 is a better fit for the DNA end. Input material: esophageal tumor tissue. The TCR sequence derives from a male donor with esophageal squamous cell carcinoma. CDR3 sequence (DNA): TGCGCCAGCAGCCAAGTAGAGTGGACACGGACCTACGAGCAGTACTTC. Protein sequence: CASSQVEWTRTYEQYF.